This is a list of T cell receptor beta chains from one sample in a study of T cells in Graves' hyperthyroidism and ophthalmopathy. From the multiplex PCR reads, TCRdb called clonotypes with MiXCR, one entry per CDR3 protein. The profile shows about 560,000 distinct CDR3 sequences, 11% to 15% of them singletons. Sequencing was carried out using blood. Every receptor here comes from a woman aged 40 to 50 with Graves' hyperthyroidism. Each CDR3 is given with its conserved first and last residue. A D gene is named only where the DNA matches it firmly. Clone size is given for some rows only: seen once, a few or many times, or a class if the clone is expanded.

length: 13; V: TRBV19; size: .; D: .; J: TRBJ1-2; CDR3: CASSPRDIYGYTF; DNA: TGTGCCAGTAGTCCCAGGGACATCTATGGCTACACCTTC
length: 19; V: TRBV3-1; size: many; D: TRBD2; J: TRBJ2-2; CDR3: CASSQEWTSGGSNTGELFF; DNA: TGTGCCAGCAGCCAAGAATGGACTAGCGGGGGATCGAACACCGGGGAGCTGTTTTTT
length: 17; V: TRBV25-1; size: .; D: TRBD1; J: TRBJ2-2; CDR3: CASSASWGQGSPGELFF; DNA: TGTGCCAGCAGTGCCTCTTGGGGACAGGGGAGTCCCGGGGAGCTGTTTTTT
length: 13; V: TRBV6-1; size: .; D: TRBD1; J: TRBJ2-2; CDR3: CAIGTESTGELFF; DNA: TGTGCCATCGGGACAGAGAGCACCGGGGAGCTGTTTTTT
length: 15; V: TRBV7-9; size: few; D: TRBD1; J: TRBJ2-1; CDR3: CASSTKDRTYNEQFF; DNA: TGTGCCAGCAGCACAAAGGACAGGACCTACAATGAGCAGTTCTTC
length: 18; V: TRBV19; size: few; D: TRBD2; J: TRBJ2-1; CDR3: CASSGGLAGVRSYNEQFF; DNA: TGTGCCAGTAGTGGCGGACTAGCGGGAGTACGCTCCTACAATGAGCAGTTCTTC
length: 17; V: TRBV25-1; size: .; D: TRBD2; J: TRBJ2-5; CDR3: CASSDLMGLAGGETQYF; DNA: TGTGCCAGCAGTGATCTAATGGGACTAGCGGGAGGGGAGACCCAGTACTTC
length: 15; V: TRBV14; size: .; D: TRBD1; J: TRBJ2-3; CDR3: CASSQVGQITDTQYF; DNA: TGTGCCAGCAGCCAAGTGGGACAGATCACAGATACGCAGTATTTT
length: 15; V: TRBV13; size: many; D: TRBD1; J: TRBJ1-2; CDR3: CASSPYGQGVYGYTF; DNA: TGTGCCAGCAGCCCCTACGGACAGGGTGTATATGGCTACACCTTC
length: 13; V: TRBV30; size: many; D: .; J: TRBJ2-7; CDR3: CAWTVTPGYEQYF; DNA: TGTGCCTGGACTGTAACCCCAGGTTACGAGCAGTACTTC
length: 14; V: TRBV13; size: .; D: TRBD2; J: TRBJ2-7; CDR3: CASSLSPERGEQYF; DNA: TGTGCCAGCAGCTTATCCCCAGAGCGGGGCGAGCAGTACTTC
length: 16; V: TRBV4-2; size: .; D: TRBD2; J: TRBJ2-4; CDR3: CASSQAGSGGGDIQYF; DNA: TGTGCCAGCAGCCAAGCCGGAAGCGGGGGGGGGGACATTCAGTACTTC
length: 15; V: TRBV3-1; size: .; D: .; J: TRBJ1-1; CDR3: CASSSEETGNTEAFF; DNA: TGTGCCAGCAGCTCAGAGGAGACGGGGAACACTGAAGCTTTCTTT
length: 17; V: TRBV9; size: .; D: .; J: TRBJ2-3; CDR3: CASSPHHEGLPTDTQYF; DNA: TGTGCCAGCAGCCCTCACCACGAAGGTTTACCCACAGATACGCAGTATTTT
length: 13; V: TRBV7-3; size: .; D: .; J: TRBJ2-3; CDR3: CASSTGRGDTQYF; DNA: TGTGCCAGCAGCACCGGACGGGGGGATACGCAGTATTTT
length: 14; V: TRBV18; size: many; D: TRBD1; J: TRBJ2-7; CDR3: CASSANRGLDEQYF; DNA: TGTGCCAGCTCAGCGAACAGGGGGCTCGACGAGCAGTACTTC
length: 15; V: TRBV30; size: many; D: .; J: TRBJ2-6; CDR3: CAWSVKLGGANVLTF; DNA: TGTGCCTGGAGTGTAAAGTTAGGTGGGGCCAACGTCCTGACTTTC
length: 16; V: TRBV20-1; size: .; D: .; J: TRBJ2-1; CDR3: CSARVGGGASNNEQFF; DNA: TGCAGTGCTAGAGTGGGGGGGGGGGCGAGTAACAATGAGCAGTTCTTC
length: 14; V: TRBV27; size: many; D: .; J: TRBJ1-5; CDR3: CASSLGPFNQPQHF; DNA: TGTGCCAGCAGTTTAGGGCCTTTTAATCAGCCCCAGCATTTT
length: 16; V: TRBV20-1; size: .; D: TRBD2; J: TRBJ2-1; CDR3: CSAPGRAGSGYNEQFF; DNA: TGCAGTGCCCCCGGGAGGGCCGGGAGTGGCTACAATGAGCAGTTCTTC
length: 13; V: TRBV12-3/TRBV12-4; size: many; D: .; J: TRBJ1-1; CDR3: CASSLGDLLEAFF; DNA: TGTGCCAGCAGTTTGGGCGACCTTCTTGAAGCTTTCTTT
length: 15; V: TRBV4-2; size: .; D: .; J: TRBJ2-1; CDR3: CASSHLGPGSGEQFF; DNA: TGTGCCAGCAGCCATCTAGGCCCCGGATCGGGTGAGCAGTTCTTC
length: 19; V: TRBV5-1; size: many; D: TRBD2; J: TRBJ2-2; CDR3: CASSFGLSGLAGEVGELFF; DNA: TGCGCCAGCAGCTTCGGGCTCTCGGGACTAGCGGGAGAGGTCGGGGAGCTGTTTTTT
length: 14; V: TRBV3-1; size: many; D: .; J: TRBJ1-1; CDR3: CASSQERGETEAFF; DNA: TGTGCCAGCAGCCAAGAAAGGGGGGAGACTGAAGCTTTCTTT
length: 14; V: TRBV5-1; size: many; D: .; J: TRBJ1-1; CDR3: CASSYLGADTEAFF; DNA: TGCGCCAGCAGCTACCTAGGCGCGGATACTGAAGCTTTCTTT
length: 13; V: TRBV18; size: .; D: .; J: TRBJ2-5; CDR3: CASPRDSMETQYF; DNA: TGTGCCAGCCCAAGGGACTCCATGGAGACCCAGTACTTC
length: 15; V: TRBV6-5; size: many; D: .; J: TRBJ1-5; CDR3: CASSYSGGGNQPQHF; DNA: TGTGCCAGCAGTTACTCGGGGGGTGGCAATCAGCCCCAGCATTTT
length: 15; V: TRBV19; size: few; D: .; J: TRBJ1-3; CDR3: CASSIGGNSGNTIYF; DNA: TGTGCCAGTAGTATTGGGGGCAACTCTGGAAACACCATATATTTT
length: 16; V: TRBV7-9; size: .; D: TRBD1; J: TRBJ2-7; CDR3: CASSFGQGISGYEQYF; DNA: TGTGCCAGCAGCTTTGGACAGGGGATTAGTGGCTACGAGCAGTACTTC
length: 14; V: TRBV13; size: few; D: .; J: TRBJ2-5; CDR3: CASSWGRAEETQYF; DNA: TGTGCCAGCAGCTGGGGCAGAGCTGAAGAGACCCAGTACTTC
length: 13; V: TRBV6-2/TRBV6-3; size: many; D: .; J: TRBJ1-5; CDR3: CASSSSGTQPQHF; DNA: TGTGCCAGCAGTAGCTCAGGGACTCAGCCCCAGCATTTT
length: 15; V: TRBV28; size: few; D: .; J: TRBJ2-2; CDR3: CASSPGASEHGELFF; DNA: TGTGCCAGCAGCCCTGGGGCTAGCGAGCACGGGGAGCTGTTTTTT
length: 16; V: TRBV15; size: many; D: TRBD1; J: TRBJ1-5; CDR3: CATSRGDRGSNQPQHF; DNA: TGTGCCACCAGCAGAGGGGACAGGGGAAGCAATCAGCCCCAGCATTTT
length: 12; V: TRBV20-1; size: many; D: .; J: TRBJ2-7; CDR3: CSATEGPYEQYF; DNA: TGCAGTGCGACGGAGGGGCCCTACGAGCAGTACTTC
length: 15; V: TRBV20-1; size: many; D: TRBD2; J: TRBJ2-1; CDR3: CSALPTSGRYNEQFF; DNA: TGCAGTGCTTTACCGACTAGCGGGAGGTACAATGAGCAGTTCTTC
length: 12; V: TRBV6-1; size: many; D: .; J: TRBJ2-1; CDR3: CASSKTLYEQFF; DNA: TGTGCCAGCAGTAAGACCCTATATGAGCAGTTCTTC
length: 16; V: TRBV9; size: .; D: TRBD2; J: TRBJ2-3; CDR3: CASSVSSGRVSDTQYF; DNA: TGTGCCAGCAGCGTATCTAGCGGGAGGGTTTCGGATACGCAGTATTTT
length: 14; V: TRBV27; size: few; D: TRBD1; J: TRBJ2-7; CDR3: CASSLRGLVFEQYF; DNA: TGTGCCAGCAGTCTAAGGGGGCTAGTCTTTGAGCAGTACTTC
length: 15; V: TRBV11-2; size: many; D: .; J: TRBJ2-2; CDR3: CASSLALLATGELFF; DNA: TGTGCCAGCAGCTTAGCTTTGCTCGCCACCGGGGAGCTGTTTTTT
length: 13; V: TRBV3-1; size: few; D: TRBD2; J: TRBJ2-1; CDR3: CASGLGTVNEQFF; DNA: TGTGCCAGCGGACTAGGAACCGTCAATGAGCAGTTCTTC